This TCR beta chain is from a study of type 1 and type 2 diabetes patients. V was trimmed by 6 bases and J by 5 bases, leaving 13 bases between them. The CDR3 consists of 13 residues. Germline CDR1 DFQATT, CDR2 SNEGSKA (reference sequence). Amplification started from genomic DNA. Amplification of the beta chain CDR3 used 30 forward and 13 reverse multiplex primers. TCRdb used MiXCR to reprocess the multiplex PCR reads, holding one entry per CDR3 protein. Of more than 250,000 distinct CDR3 sequences detected, more than 40% appear once; the ten largest clones hold approximately 13%. The source is a man younger than 35 with type 2 diabetes. The chain joins TRBV20-1 to TRBJ1-4; tentative D call: TRBD1 (6 bases). The material sequenced was peripheral blood mononuclear cells (PBMCs). The CDR3 loop is CSAPDRQNEKLFF. The CDR3 bases are TGCAGTGCCCCGGACAGACAGAATGAAAAACTGTTTTTT.